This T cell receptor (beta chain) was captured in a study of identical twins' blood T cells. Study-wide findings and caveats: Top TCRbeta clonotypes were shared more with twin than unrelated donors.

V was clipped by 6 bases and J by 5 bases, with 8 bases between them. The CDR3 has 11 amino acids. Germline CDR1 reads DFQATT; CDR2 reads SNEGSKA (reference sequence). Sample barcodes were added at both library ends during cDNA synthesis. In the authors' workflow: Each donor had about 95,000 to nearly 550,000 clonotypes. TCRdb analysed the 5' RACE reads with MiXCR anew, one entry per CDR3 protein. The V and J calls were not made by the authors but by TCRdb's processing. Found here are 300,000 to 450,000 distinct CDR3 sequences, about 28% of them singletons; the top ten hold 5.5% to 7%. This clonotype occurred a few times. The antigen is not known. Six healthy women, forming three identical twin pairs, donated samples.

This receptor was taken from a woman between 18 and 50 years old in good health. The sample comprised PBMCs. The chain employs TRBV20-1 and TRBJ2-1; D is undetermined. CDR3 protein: CSARMNNEQFF. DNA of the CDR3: TGCAGTGCCCGCATGAACAATGAGCAGTTCTTC.